Below are 21 T cell receptor beta chains sequenced from a single sample in a study of response to subunit inactivated influenza vaccine. MiXCR was run by TCRdb on the RT-PCR reads, yielding one entry per CDR3 protein. The sample carries around 710,000 distinct CDR3 sequences, about 14% recorded once. This material consisted of PBMCs from blood, taken 14 to 15 days before vaccination. Receptors originate from a man aged 45 to 65 who received an inactivated influenza vaccine.

This chain uses TRBV11-2 with TRBJ2-7; TRBD2 agrees at 13 bases. With 2 bases clipped from V and 4 bases from J, the junction kept 2 bases outside the gene matches. The germline V gene has CDR1 SGHAT and CDR2 FQNNGV. The CDR3 is made up of 15 amino acids. The CDR3 coding sequence is TGTGCCAGCAGCTTAACGACTAGCGGGAGGTACGAGCAGTACTTC. Protein: CASSLTTSGRYEQYF.

This clonotype was picked up many times. This sequence joins TRBV6-5 and TRBJ2-3; TRBD2 agrees at 8 bases. The length of the CDR3 is 14 residues. Germline V gene sequence: CDR1 MNHEY, CDR2 SVGAGI. The V gene end was trimmed by 6 bases and the J gene end by 5 bases; junction bases not matched to a gene: 7. The CDR3 DNA follows: TGTGCCAGCAGCTACAGCGGGAGAGGAGATACGCAGTATTTT. It codes for CASSYSGRGDTQYF.

This clonotype was counted between two and nine times. This sequence joins TRBV10-3 and TRBJ2-3, with D possibly called TRBD1 or TRBD2 (6 bases each). The CDR3 is made up of 14 amino acids. V lost 6 bases and J 5 bases, leaving 15 bases between the germline ends. Germline V CDR1 and CDR2: ENHRY, SYGVKD. The CDR3 nucleotides read TGTGCCATCAGAACAGGGCCGCGGGGAGATACGCAGTATTTT. Translating it yields CAIRTGPRGDTQYF.

There are a few counts of this clonotype. CDR3 nucleotides: TGCAGTGCTAGAGGCCGGGAGAACACTGCGGGTGAGCAGTTCTTC. Translated: CSARGRENTAGEQFF. The J gene is TRBJ2-1, the V gene TRBV20-1; a weak D match, TRBD2 (6 bases). This CDR3 region has 15 residues. V lost 1 base, J lost 9 bases, and 19 bases lay in between. Germline assignment: CDR1 DFQATT and CDR2 SNEGSKA (reference sequence).

The J gene is TRBJ2-7, the V gene TRBV6-2 or TRBV6-3; D is possibly TRBD1 or TRBD2 (6 bases each). The germline V gene encodes CDR1 MNHEY and CDR2 SVGEGT. The CDR3 runs to 15 residues. Deletions cut 7 bases from V and 7 bases from J, with 23 bases between. This CDR3 is CASNPRGPRDGEQYF. The CDR3 region has the DNA TGTGCCAGCAACCCACGGGGGCCTCGAGACGGGGAGCAGTACTTC.

This clonotype was seen ten or more times. The V and J genes are TRBV13 and TRBJ2-1, with a weak D call TRBD2 (6 bases). This CDR3 contains 15 residues. V lost 3 bases and J 6 bases, leaving 15 bases between the germline ends. Germline lookup yields CDR1 PRHDT and CDR2 FYEKMQ (reference sequence). CDR3 region: CASSFSLGRSNEQFF. The CDR3 DNA follows: TGTGCCAGCAGCTTTAGTCTCGGGAGATCCAATGAGCAGTTCTTC. The full variable domain, with the rest looked up from reference TRBV13 and TRBJ2-1, is AAGVIQSPRHLIKEKRETATLKCYPIPRHDTVYWYQQGPGQDPQFLISFYEKMQSDKGSIPDRFSAQQFSDYHSELNMSSLELGDSALYFCASSFSLGRSNEQFFGPGTRLTVL.

V is TRBV6-1 and J is TRBJ1-1; D is unclear. V shed 1 base and J shed 7 bases, with 7 bases lying between them. Germline assignment: CDR1 MNHNS and CDR2 SASEGT. CDR3 length equals 12 residues. CDR3 sequence: CASSEVSVEAFF. The DNA for the CDR3 is TGTGCCAGCAGTGAAGTGTCGGTTGAAGCTTTCTTT.

The J gene is TRBJ2-5, the V gene TRBV9; 7 nucleotides match TRBD2. V was clipped by 0 bases and J by 4 bases; unmatched bases: 9. Per germline, CDR1 SGDLS and CDR2 YYNGEE. This CDR3 has 16 amino acids. The CDR3 nucleotides read TGTGCCAGCAGCGTAGGGGCGACTCGCGGGGGAGAGACCCAGTACTTC. Its translation is CASSVGATRGGETQYF.

V and J are TRBV5-5 and TRBJ2-3, with D possibly matching TRBD1 (6 bases). The CDR3 is made up of 14 amino acids. CDR1 and CDR2 (germline): SGHKS, YYEKEE (reference sequence). Trimming shortened V by 3 bases and J by 2 bases, and 10 bases separated the two germline ends. Here the CDR3 DNA reads TGTGCCAGCAGCTCCCAGGGGAACACAGATACGCAGTATTTT. Translated, it gives CASSSQGNTDTQYF.

Ten or more counts support this clonotype. V usage is TRBV7-8 and J usage is TRBJ2-3; D may be TRBD1 (6 bases). V was pared by 7 bases and J by 5 bases, with 16 bases between. The CDR3 is made up of 14 amino acids. Germline loops: CDR1 SGHVS, CDR2 FQNEAQ. The CDR3 region is CASTSWGREDTQYF. CDR3 nucleotides: TGTGCCAGCACCTCCTGGGGGCGCGAAGATACGCAGTATTTT. Drawing the rest from reference TRBV7-8 and TRBJ2-3, the complete variable domain is GAGVSQSPRYKVAKRGQDVALRCDPISGHVSLFWYQQALGQGPEFLTYFQNEAQLDKSGLPSDRFFAERPEGSVSTLKIQRTQQEDSAVYLCASTSWGREDTQYFGPGTRLTVL.

This clonotype was picked up a small number of times. CDR3 DNA: TGTGCCAGCAGCCAAGCATACGGCCTAGATCAGCCCCAGCATTTT. Residues: CASSQAYGLDQPQHF. The genes are TRBV3-1 and TRBJ1-5; the D is unclear. The germline V and J ends were trimmed by 1 base and 5 bases, with 12 bases remaining between them. The CDR3 sequence is 15 residues long. Per the germline V gene, CDR1 is LGHDT and CDR2 is YNNKEL (reference sequence).

This clonotype has just a few counts. This chain connects TRBV7-9 to TRBJ2-3; 7 bases map to TRBD2. Germline V CDR1 and CDR2: SEHNR, FQNEAQ (reference sequence). V shed 5 bases, J shed 5 bases, and the junction held 13 bases outside the gene matches. CDR3 length: 16 residues. CDR3 sequence (DNA): TGTGCCAGCAGCCCAGCATGGGGCGGGAGATTAGATACGCAGTATTTT. Encoded protein: CASSPAWGGRLDTQYF.

This clonotype was seen at least ten times. This chain connects TRBV20-1 to TRBJ1-5, with TRBD1 identical over 9 bases. Unmatched junction bases numbered 10, after V lost 6 bases and J lost 7 bases. Germline V lookup: CDR1 DFQATT, CDR2 SNEGSKA (reference sequence). CDR3 length: 14 residues. CDR3 protein: CSAPGTGNRQPQHF. The CDR3 region has the DNA TGCAGTGCGCCCGGGACAGGGAATAGACAGCCCCAGCATTTT.

This clonotype was counted between two and nine times. The rearrangement links TRBV18 to TRBJ1-1; TRBD1 matches 8 bases. V gave up 3 bases and J gave up 4 bases; unmatched junction bases: 7. The length of the CDR3 is 15 residues. The germline V gene has CDR1 KGHSH and CDR2 LQKENI. CDR3 residues: CASSPLGTGGTEAFF. CDR3 DNA: TGTGCCAGCTCACCTCTAGGGACAGGCGGCACTGAAGCTTTCTTT.

The chain is built from TRBV15 and TRBJ2-5; D not certain. The CDR3 covers 14 residues. Trimming removed 1 base from V and 0 bases from J, with 6 bases in between. The germline CDR1 and CDR2 sequences are LNHNV and YYDKDF (reference sequence). The CDR3 DNA reads as TGTGCCACCAGCAGAGCCGGCAACCAAGAGACCCAGTACTTC. Translated: CATSRAGNQETQYF. Using reference TRBV15 and TRBJ2-5 for the parts outside the CDR3, the full variable domain is DAMVIQNPRYQVTQFGKPVTLSCSQTLNHNVMYWYQQKSSQAPKLLFHYYDKDFNNEADTPDNFQSRRPNTSFCFLDIRSPGLGDTAMYLCATSRAGNQETQYFGPGTRLLVL.

In this sample, this clonotype turned up a few times. The V gene is TRBV7-8, the J gene TRBJ2-1; TRBD2 matches 10 bases. Germline values: CDR1 SGHVS, CDR2 FQNEAQ. V lost 3 bases and J lost 4; bases outside the gene matches: 9. This CDR3 is 17 amino acids long. The CDR3 spells CASSLWSSGRVYNEQFF. The CDR3 DNA reads TGTGCCAGCAGCTTGTGGTCTAGCGGGAGAGTTTACAATGAGCAGTTCTTC.

This clonotype was observed many times. V and J are TRBV6-1 and TRBJ2-5; TRBD1 matches at 8 bases. The CDR3 loop spans 15 amino acids. V lost 4 bases to trimming and J lost 4 bases; unmatched junction nucleotides: 8. Germline CDR1 and CDR2: MNHNS and SASEGT. CDR3: CASSASRGRVETQYF. CDR3 DNA: TGTGCCAGCAGTGCCTCCAGGGGGCGCGTAGAGACCCAGTACTTC.

The gene calls are TRBV5-6 and TRBJ2-3, with 11 bases aligning to TRBD2. The CDR3 length is 16 residues. V shed 1 base and J 4 bases; nucleotides not matched to a gene: 5. The germline V gene encodes CDR1 SGHDT and CDR2 YYEEEE. The CDR3 spells CASSLRLAGGSDTQYF. DNA for the CDR3: TGTGCCAGCAGCTTGCGTCTAGCGGGAGGTTCAGATACGCAGTATTTT.

There are many counts of this clonotype. The V gene is TRBV6-1, the J gene TRBJ1-2, with 8 bases identical to TRBD1. The CDR3 extends over 18 amino acids. The trim removed 6 bases at V and 4 bases at J, leaving 19 bases unmatched. Per germline, CDR1 MNHNS and CDR2 SASEGT. In DNA, the CDR3 is TGTGCCAGCAGCCCCACGGTGCTGGGGACAGGCTACTTCTATGGCTACACCTTC. Its protein is CASSPTVLGTGYFYGYTF.

This clonotype appeared a few times. V is TRBV25-1 and J is TRBJ2-3; TRBD1 matches 9 bases. This CDR3 is built from 16 residues. Germline assignment: CDR1 MGHDK and CDR2 SYGVNS. Unmatched junction bases numbered 5, after V lost 3 bases and J lost 1 base. The CDR3 protein is CASSEDRTGGTDTQYF. The CDR3 nucleotides are TGTGCCAGCAGTGAGGACAGGACAGGGGGCACAGATACGCAGTATTTT.

This clonotype came up a few times. The chain carries TRBV4-2 and TRBJ2-3, with TRBD2 matching over 10 bases. CDR3 length equals 16 residues. Looked up from germline, CDR1 is LGHNA and CDR2 is YNFKEQ. The J segment lost 8 bases and the V segment lost 3 bases, leaving 11 bases of the junction unmatched. The CDR3 protein is CASSQDSLAGRGTQYF. The CDR3 nucleotides are TGTGCCAGCAGCCAGGACTCACTAGCGGGACGAGGTACGCAGTATTTT.